The 9 T cell receptor beta chains given below trace back to one sample, sequenced in a study of cytomegalovirus exposure and HLA in healthy donors. The PCR used 60 Vbeta and 13 Jbeta primers. Clones were read by immunoSEQ multiplex PCR, and TCRdb kept only the in-frame ones, dropping some. The sample consists of under 200,000 clones, around three quarters of them appearing once. The sequenced material came from PBMCs. The receptors come from a woman aged 30 to 39 in good health and CMV-seronegative.

The chain links TRBV9 to TRBJ1-2; D is possibly TRBD1 (5 bases). Trimming removed 0 bases at V and 2 bases at J, with 11 bases between. The germline CDR1 and CDR2 sequences are SGDLS and YYNGEE. This CDR3 comprises 15 residues. As DNA, the CDR3 is TGTGCCAGCAGCGTAGTAGGGGACTTAAACTATGGCTACACCTTC. Amino acids: CASSVVGDLNYGYTF. Drawing the rest from reference TRBV9 and TRBJ1-2, the complete variable domain is DSGVTQTPKHLITATGQRVTLRCSPRSGDLSVYWYQQSLDQGLQFLIQYYNGEERAKGNILERFSAQQFPDLHSELNLSSLELGDSALYFCASSVVGDLNYGYTFGSGTRLTVV.

This clone was observed a few times. The rearrangement joins TRBV29-1 to TRBJ1-1; D unresolved. CDR1 and CDR2 from the germline V gene are SQVTM and ANQGSEA. V dropped 0 bases and J dropped 5 bases, with 10 bases sitting between them. This CDR3 has 13 amino acids. Written as DNA, the CDR3 is TGCAGCGTTGAAGATCGGAGAGGGACTGAAGCTTTCTTT. This sequence encodes CSVEDRRGTEAFF. The variable domain in full, completed from reference TRBV29-1 and TRBJ1-1, reads SAVISQKPSRDICQRGTSLTIQCQVDSQVTMMFWYRQQPGQSLTLIATANQGSEATYESGFVIDKFPISRPNLTFSTLTVSNMSPEDSSIYLCSVEDRRGTEAFFGQGTRLTVV.

The V gene is TRBV18, the J gene TRBJ2-5; 8 nucleotides line up with TRBD2. The ends lost 6 bases at V and 0 bases at J; junction bases unmatched: 6. Germline V gene data show CDR1 as KGHSH and CDR2 as LQKENI. This CDR3 spans 15 amino acids. Written as DNA, the CDR3 is TGTGCCAGCTCCCCCGTGACTAGCGACCAAGAGACCCAGTACTTC. Encoded protein: CASSPVTSDQETQYF.

The genes are TRBV7-2 and TRBJ2-6, with no clear D. V lost 5 bases and J lost 3, with 11 bases in between. CDR3 length equals 15 residues. From germline, CDR1 is SGHTA and CDR2 FQGNSA. The CDR3 is CASSPVLGGANVLTF. The CDR3 DNA reads as TGTGCCAGCAGCCCCGTCCTAGGTGGGGCCAACGTCCTGACTTTC.

The rearrangement joins TRBV9 to TRBJ2-2, with no clear D. This CDR3 spans 15 amino acids. The V gene's germline CDR1 is SGDLS and CDR2 YYNGEE. V lost 0 bases, J lost 0 bases, and 6 bases lay in between. The CDR3 DNA sequence: TGTGCCAGCAGCGTAGGTCAGGCGAACACCGGGGAGCTGTTTTTT. Translating it yields CASSVGQANTGELFF.

The chain combines TRBV7-2 with TRBJ2-1; possible D gene TRBD2, 6 bases. There are 16 residues in the CDR3. V gave up 0 bases and J gave up 8 bases, with 17 bases separating them. Germline V gene lookup returns CDR1 SGHTA and CDR2 FQGNSA. The CDR3, as DNA: TGTGCCAGCAGCTTAGCCCCGGGGGTACGTTCCGATGAGCAGTTCTTC. Translating gives CASSLAPGVRSDEQFF.

The rearrangement uses TRBV6-5 and TRBJ1-2; TRBD1 might be the D (6 bases). V was trimmed by 4 bases and J by 0 bases, leaving 15 bases between them. Germline loops: CDR1 MNHEY, CDR2 SVGAGI. The CDR3 runs 16 residues. The CDR3 DNA sequence: TGTGCCAGCAGTTCCACTCCGGACAGAACTAACTATGGCTACACCTTC. This translates into CASSSTPDRTNYGYTF.

The rearrangement uses TRBV11-3 and TRBJ2-7, with 10 positions matching TRBD1. Unmatched junction bases numbered 10, after V lost 5 bases and J lost 6 bases. This CDR3 contains 15 residues. Germline V CDR1 and CDR2: SGHNT, YENEEA. DNA of the CDR3: TGTGCCAGCAGCCCCGGGACAGGGGAACACCCCGAGCAGTACTTC. Protein product: CASSPGTGEHPEQYF.

The J gene is TRBJ2-1, the V gene TRBV7-8, with 14 bases lining up with TRBD2. The CDR3 loop spans 18 amino acids. V was pared by 3 bases and J by 8 bases, with 12 bases of the junction left unmatched. The germline CDR1 and CDR2 sequences are SGHVS and FQNEAQ. Here the CDR3 DNA reads TGTGCCAGCAGCTTCTCAGGGACTAGCGGGAGTTTCTGGGATGAGCAGTTCTTC. Amino acids: CASSFSGTSGSFWDEQFF.